These 23 T cell receptor beta chains were all obtained from the same sample, sequenced in a study of tumor and adjacent non-tumor tissue in lung cancer. TCRbeta libraries were built with three rounds of nested PCR, modified from ARM-PCR. TCRdb used MiXCR to reprocess the multiplex PCR reads, holding one entry per CDR3 protein. Of more than 85,000 distinct CDR3 sequences in the sample, over 55% were seen once. This sample's RNA came from whole unsorted tissue. Distant lung tissue was collected more than 3 cm away from the tumor edge. Sequencing input: distant non-tumor lung tissue. The receptors here all came from a man aged 25-40 years with non-small cell lung cancer.

Details on this clonotype: An end of the junction differs from the germline gene, which may be a read error. The chain is built from TRBV11-2 and TRBJ1-1; TRBD1 is a possible D gene (5 bases). The germline V gene encodes CDR1 SGHAT and CDR2 FQNNGV. The CDR3 sequence is 14 residues long. CDR3 loop: CASSSGRQNSEAFF. The CDR3 DNA is TGTGCCAGCAGCTCAGGGAGACAGAACAGTGAAGCTTTCTTT.

Remarks on this clonotype: No conserved phenylalanine or tryptophan ends this CDR3, so it is likely a read error. This chain connects TRBV20-1 to TRBJ2-3; D unclear. The CDR3 length is 17 residues. Germline loops: CDR1 DFQATT, CDR2 SNEGSKA (reference sequence). The CDR3 is CSARDPTPTGYTDTQYL. The DNA of the CDR3 is TGCAGTGCTAGAGATCCGACTCCCACGGGCTACACAGATACACAGTATTTG.

Concerning this clonotype itself: An end of the junction does not agree with germline; a read error may underlie this. V is TRBV20-1 and J is TRBJ1-4, with 9 bases matching TRBD1. The CDR3 contains 15 residues. CDR1 DFQATT and CDR2 SNEGSKA come from the germline V gene (reference sequence). Here the CDR3 reads CGARVLTGGREKLFF. The CDR3 DNA is TGCGGTGCTAGAGTTCTAACAGGGGGCCGAGAAAAACTGTTCTTT.

Note on this clonotype: This may be a read error: a much more frequent sequence differs by one nucleotide. The chain is built from TRBV6-5 and TRBJ2-3; D gene unclear. Germline CDR1 reads MNHEY; CDR2 reads SVGAGI. V was shortened by 2 bases and J by 7 bases, with 4 bases between the two germline ends. The CDR3 runs to 11 residues. This CDR3 reads CASSYNYTQYF. The CDR3 bases are TGTGCCAGCAGTTACAATTATACGCAGTATTTT.

This clonotype occurred a few times. The V call is TRBV20-1, the J call TRBJ2-3, with TRBD2 matching 10 bases. Germline V CDR1 and CDR2: DFQATT, SNEGSKA (reference sequence). With V trimmed by 0 bases and J by 4 bases, 7 bases remained unmatched. This CDR3 is 16 amino acids long. The CDR3 bases are TGCAGTGCTAGAGAGGCCAGCGGGAGGGAGGCAGATACGCAGTATTTT. Translation: CSAREASGREADTQYF.

The genes are TRBV11-2 and TRBJ1-6; D gene unclear. Germline V gene data show CDR1 as SGHAT and CDR2 as FQNNGV. The V gene lost 9 bases and the J gene lost 0 bases, with 9 bases spanning the gap. The CDR3 covers 14 residues. The CDR3 sequence: CASVRTSYNSPLHF. The DNA for the CDR3 is TGTGCCAGTGTTAGAACCTCCTATAATTCACCCCTCCACTTT.

This clonotype was seen a few times. This may be a read error, as it is one base from a much larger clone. The chain joins TRBV20-1 to TRBJ2-4, with no clear D. Trimming pared 2 bases from V and 0 bases from J, leaving 11 bases between. The germline CDR1 and CDR2 sequences are DFQATT and SNEGSKA (reference sequence). This CDR3 is built from 15 residues. For the CDR3, the DNA is TGCAGTGCTAGATCCGGAACCATAGCCAAAAACATTCAGTACTTC. It encodes CSARSGTIAKNIQYF.

DNA for the CDR3: TGCAGCGTTGAGGTGGTCGACAATGAGCGATTCTTC. Its translation is CSVEVVDNERFF. The V gene is TRBV29-1, the J gene TRBJ2-1; no clear D gene. The CDR3 contains 12 residues. V shed 3 bases and J shed 16 bases, with 19 bases lying between them. Germline values: CDR1 SQVTM, CDR2 ANQGSEA.

This clonotype turned up a few times. The chain links TRBV5-1 to TRBJ2-1; D is perhaps TRBD2 (6 bases). This CDR3 is 13 amino acids long. Germline CDR1 and CDR2: SGHRS and YFSETQ. V dropped 4 bases and J dropped 7 bases, with 12 bases sitting between them. The CDR3 is CASSLLAPNEQFF. CDR3 nucleotide sequence: TGCGCCAGCAGCCTACTAGCTCCAAATGAGCAGTTCTTC.

This clonotype was seen ten or more times. V and J are TRBV24-1 and TRBJ2-3; TRBD2 matches 9 bases. Germline-derived CDR1 and CDR2 are KGHDR and SFDVKD. V was clipped by 5 bases and J by 0 bases; unmatched bases: 2. The CDR3 covers 15 residues. Here the CDR3 reads CATSATSGSTDTQYF. CDR3 in DNA: TGTGCCACCAGTGCGACTAGCGGAAGCACAGATACGCAGTATTTT.

This clonotype was found once. The chain employs TRBV20-1 and TRBJ2-3, with a weak D call TRBD1 (5 bases). The CDR3 covers 13 residues. CDR1 is DFQATT, CDR2 SNEGSKA, per germline (reference sequence). The CDR3 coding sequence is TGCAATGTAGTTCCAGGGCCAGCAGATACGCAGTATTTT. This gives the protein CNVVPGPADTQYF.

As regards this clonotype: A read error may account for a junction end that differs from germline. The J gene is TRBJ2-1, the V gene TRBV10-3, with a possible D match to TRBD2 (5 bases). The CDR3 runs to 12 residues. Germline V gives CDR1 ENHRY, CDR2 SYGVKD. The CDR3 bases are TGTACCATCAGTGAGTCTAAGAGGGTTCAGTTCTTC. Encoded protein: CTISESKRVQFF.

The rearrangement uses TRBV20-1 and TRBJ2-1; 7 nucleotides match TRBD2. Germline V lookup: CDR1 DFQATT, CDR2 SNEGSKA (reference sequence). The junction had 7 bases not matched to a gene; V was cut back by 5 bases and J by 6 bases. This CDR3 spans 13 amino acids. CDR3 region: CSAPLAVRNEQFF. The CDR3 nucleotides read TGCAGTGCTCCCCTAGCGGTCCGCAATGAGCAGTTCTTC.

Points on this clonotype: A much larger clonotype is one base distant, so this may be a read error. The chain carries TRBV11-1 and TRBJ2-4; the D is unclear. The CDR3 loop spans 14 amino acids. Germline V gives CDR1 SGHAT, CDR2 FQDESV (reference sequence). The CDR3 sequence: CASSWTGVKNIRYF. The DNA for the CDR3 is TGTGCCAGCAGCTGGACCGGAGTCAAAAACATTCGGTACTTC.

This clonotype is deemed medium-sized. This rearrangement joins TRBV6-5 to TRBJ2-1; possibly TRBD1 or TRBD2 for D (5 bases each). V was clipped by 5 bases and J by 1 base, with 12 bases between them. The length of the CDR3 is 15 residues. Germline-derived CDR1 and CDR2 are MNHEY and SVGAGI. This CDR3 is CASSASGASYNEQFF. The DNA of the CDR3 is TGTGCCAGCAGTGCCTCCGGGGCATCCTACAATGAGCAGTTCTTC.

V gene TRBV5-4 combines with J gene TRBJ2-3, with D perhaps being TRBD1 or TRBD2 (6 bases each). Germline V gives CDR1 SGHNT, CDR2 YYREEE (reference sequence). The V end lost 4 bases, the J end lost 2 bases, and 14 bases lay between the germline ends. The CDR3 has 15 amino acids. This CDR3 is CASSRGGSNTDTQYF. In nucleotides, the CDR3 is TGTGCCAGCAGCCGAGGGGGGTCTAACACAGATACGCAGTATTTT.

As concerns this clonotype: An end of the junction differs from the germline gene, which may be a read error. This chain links TRBV20-1 with TRBJ2-2; 7 positions agree with TRBD2. CDR1 and CDR2 from the germline V gene are DFQATT and SNEGSKA (reference sequence). CDR3 length: 16 residues. The DNA for the CDR3 is TGCAGTGCTAGAAATGAAAAGCGGGGTAACACCTGGGAGCTGTTTTTT. Translated, it gives CSARNEKRGNTWELFF.

Note on this clonotype: A much larger clone sits a single nucleotide away, making a read error possible. This chain connects TRBV6-6 to TRBJ2-7, with 8 nucleotides matching TRBD2. Unmatched junction bases numbered 9, after V lost 2 bases and J lost 0 bases. CDR3 length: 17 residues. In germline, CDR1 is MNHNY, CDR2 SVGAGI (reference sequence). The CDR3 here is CASSYGGLVGLSYEQYF. The CDR3 coding sequence is TGTGCCAGCAGTTACGGGGGACTAGTGGGGCTCTCCTACGAGCAGTACTTC.

Remarks on this clonotype: Because it lacks the conserved phenylalanine or tryptophan at the end, this CDR3 is likely a read error. V gene TRBV20-1 combines with J gene TRBJ1-5, with TRBD1 matching over 8 bases. Germline lookup yields CDR1 DFQATT and CDR2 SNEGSKA (reference sequence). This CDR3 has 16 amino acids. V was pared by 7 bases and J by 2 bases, with 13 bases of the junction left unmatched. CDR3 coding DNA: TGCAGTGTCGGAGGCCAGGGGGCCGTGGGCAATCAGCCCCAGCATTAT. Amino acids: CSVGGQGAVGNQPQHY.

This clonotype was found many times. The V call is TRBV6-5, the J call TRBJ2-5; D not resolved. Trimming took 0 bases from V and 2 from J, leaving 10 bases between them. CDR1 MNHEY and CDR2 SVGAGI come from the germline V gene. The CDR3 totals 15 residues. CDR3 DNA sequence: TGTGCCAGCAGTTACTCTCGCCGAAGGCAAGAGACCCAGTACTTC. Translation gives CASSYSRRRQETQYF.

About this clonotype: A much larger clone lies one base from this, so it may be a read error. This chain links TRBV12-3 or TRBV12-4 with TRBJ2-3; a possible D gene is TRBD2 (5 bases). There are 13 residues in the CDR3. The CDR3 sequence: CASRGPSTYTQYF. CDR3 nucleotide sequence: TGTGCCAGCAGGGGTCCTAGCACATATACGCAGTATTTT.

Notes on this clonotype: The final CDR3 position lacks the conserved phenylalanine or tryptophan, pointing to a likely read error. The CDR3 loop is CSANRRGKGTDTQYS. CDR3 bases: TGCAGTGCTAACAGGAGGGGGAAGGGTACAGATACGCAGTATTCT. The V gene is TRBV20-1, the J gene TRBJ2-3; D tentatively fits TRBD1 or TRBD2 (6 bases each). Germline CDR1 and CDR2: DFQATT and SNEGSKA (reference sequence). V gave up 4 bases and J gave up 3 bases, with 17 bases separating them. This CDR3 spans 15 amino acids.

Remarks on this clonotype: The CDR3 carries no conserved terminal phenylalanine or tryptophan, so it likely arises from a read error. The chain joins TRBV29-1 to TRBJ1-1; the D gene is possibly TRBD1 (5 bases). CDR1 is SQVTM, CDR2 ANQGSEA, per germline. V dropped 7 bases and J dropped 2 bases, with 20 bases sitting between them. The CDR3 has 15 residues. As DNA, the CDR3 is TGCAGCGCCGCCCTCCGAGACAGCCTAAACACTGAAGCTTTCATT. This gives the protein CSAALRDSLNTEAFI.